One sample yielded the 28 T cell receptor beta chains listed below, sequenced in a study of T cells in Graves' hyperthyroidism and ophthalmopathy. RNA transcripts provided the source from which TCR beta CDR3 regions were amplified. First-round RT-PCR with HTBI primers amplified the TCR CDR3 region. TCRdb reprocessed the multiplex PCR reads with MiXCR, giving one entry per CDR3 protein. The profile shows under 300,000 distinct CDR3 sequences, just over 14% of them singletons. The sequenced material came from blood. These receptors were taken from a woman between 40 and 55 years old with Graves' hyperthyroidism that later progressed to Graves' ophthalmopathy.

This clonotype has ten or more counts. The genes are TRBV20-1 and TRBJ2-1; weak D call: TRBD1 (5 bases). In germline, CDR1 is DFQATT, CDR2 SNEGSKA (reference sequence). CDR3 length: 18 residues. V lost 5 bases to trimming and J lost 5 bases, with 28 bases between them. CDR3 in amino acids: CSASPIRFLTSRDNEQFF. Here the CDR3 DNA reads TGCAGTGCTTCCCCCATTAGGTTCCTAACCTCCAGGGACAATGAGCAGTTCTTC.

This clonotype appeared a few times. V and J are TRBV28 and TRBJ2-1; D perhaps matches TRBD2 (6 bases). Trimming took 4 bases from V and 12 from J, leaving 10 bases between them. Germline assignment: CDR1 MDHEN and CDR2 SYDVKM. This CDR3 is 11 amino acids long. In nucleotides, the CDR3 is TGTGCCAGCAGTTCCGGACTAAGGCAGTTCTTC. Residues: CASSSGLRQFF.

The CDR3: CAISEIKGAGPGELFF. CDR3 coding DNA: TGTGCCATCAGTGAAATAAAGGGGGCAGGCCCCGGGGAGCTGTTTTTT. The rearrangement joins TRBV10-3 to TRBJ2-2; TRBD1 matches at 7 bases. J gave up 6 bases and V 3 bases, and 10 bases lay outside the gene matches. CDR1 ENHRY and CDR2 SYGVKD come from the germline V gene. The CDR3 is made up of 16 amino acids.

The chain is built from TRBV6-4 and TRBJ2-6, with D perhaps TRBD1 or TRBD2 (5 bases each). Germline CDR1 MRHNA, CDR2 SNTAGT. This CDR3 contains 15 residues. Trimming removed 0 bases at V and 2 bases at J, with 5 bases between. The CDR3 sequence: CASSDSGAGANVLTF. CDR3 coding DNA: TGTGCCAGCAGTGACTCGGGGGCTGGGGCCAACGTCCTGACTTTC.

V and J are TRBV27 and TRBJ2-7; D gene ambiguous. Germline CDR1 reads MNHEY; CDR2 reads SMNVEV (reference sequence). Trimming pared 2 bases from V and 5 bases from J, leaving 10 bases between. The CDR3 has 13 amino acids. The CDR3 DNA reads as TGTGCCAGCAGTTTAAGAGGACCCCACGAGCAGTACTTC. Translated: CASSLRGPHEQYF.

In DNA, the CDR3 is TGTGCCAGCTCACCAGGACAGGGAGAGACCCAGTACTTC. Translating gives CASSPGQGETQYF. The chain carries TRBV18 and TRBJ2-5; 8 positions match TRBD1. Germline V CDR1 and CDR2: KGHSH, LQKENI. J was trimmed by 4 bases and V by 2 bases; bases with no gene match: 0. This CDR3 spans 13 amino acids.

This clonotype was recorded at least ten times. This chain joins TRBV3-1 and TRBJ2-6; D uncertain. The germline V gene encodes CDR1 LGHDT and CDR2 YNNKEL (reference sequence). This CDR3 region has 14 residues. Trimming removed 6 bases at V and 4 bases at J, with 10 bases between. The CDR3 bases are TGTGCCAGCAGACCGTTGTCGGGGGCCAACGTCCTGACTTTC. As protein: CASRPLSGANVLTF.

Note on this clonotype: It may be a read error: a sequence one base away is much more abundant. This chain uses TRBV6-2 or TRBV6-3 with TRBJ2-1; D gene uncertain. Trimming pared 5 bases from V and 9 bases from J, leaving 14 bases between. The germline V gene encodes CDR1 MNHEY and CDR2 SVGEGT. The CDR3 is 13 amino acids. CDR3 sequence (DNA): TGTGCCAGCAGTACCTTTTCAGGCTGTGAGCAGTTCTTC. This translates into CASSTFSGCEQFF.

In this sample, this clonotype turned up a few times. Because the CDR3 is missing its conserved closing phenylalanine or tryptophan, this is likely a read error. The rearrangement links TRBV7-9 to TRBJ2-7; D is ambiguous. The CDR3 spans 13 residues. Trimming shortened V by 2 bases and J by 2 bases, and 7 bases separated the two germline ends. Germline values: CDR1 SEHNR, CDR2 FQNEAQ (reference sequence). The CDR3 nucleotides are TGTGCCAGCAGCTTAACGAGCGCCTACGAGCAGTACCTC. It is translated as CASSLTSAYEQYL.

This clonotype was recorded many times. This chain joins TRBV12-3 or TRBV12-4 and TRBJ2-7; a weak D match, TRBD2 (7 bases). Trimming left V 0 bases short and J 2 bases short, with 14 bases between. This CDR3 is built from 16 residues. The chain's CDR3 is CASSLARGGGAYEQYF. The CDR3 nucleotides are TGTGCCAGCAGTTTAGCGCGAGGGGGGGGGGCCTACGAGCAGTACTTC.

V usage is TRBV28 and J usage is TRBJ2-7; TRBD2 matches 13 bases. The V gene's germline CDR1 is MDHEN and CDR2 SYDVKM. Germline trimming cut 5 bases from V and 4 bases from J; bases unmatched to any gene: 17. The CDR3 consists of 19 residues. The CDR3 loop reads CASSHPWTSGRSVWYEQYF. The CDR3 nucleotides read TGTGCCAGCAGTCATCCATGGACTAGCGGGAGATCTGTGTGGTACGAGCAGTACTTC. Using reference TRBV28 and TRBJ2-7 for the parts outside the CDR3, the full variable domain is DVKVTQSSRYLVKRTGEKVFLECVQDMDHENMFWYRQDPGLGLRLIYFSYDVKMKEKGDIPEGYSVSREKKERFSLILESASTNQTSMYLCASSHPWTSGRSVWYEQYFGPGTRLTVT.

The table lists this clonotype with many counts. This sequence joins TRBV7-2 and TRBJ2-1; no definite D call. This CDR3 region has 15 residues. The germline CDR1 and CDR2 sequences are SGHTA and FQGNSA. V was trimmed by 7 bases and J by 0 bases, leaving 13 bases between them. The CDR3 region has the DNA TGTGCCAGCACCCCCGGACGTGGCTCCTACAATGAGCAGTTCTTC. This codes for CASTPGRGSYNEQFF. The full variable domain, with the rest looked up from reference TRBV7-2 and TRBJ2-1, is GAGVSQSPSNKVTEKGKDVELRCDPISGHTALYWYRQSLGQGLEFLIYFQGNSAPDKSGLPSDRFSAERTGGSVSTLTIQRTQQEDSAVYLCASTPGRGSYNEQFFGPGTRLTVL.

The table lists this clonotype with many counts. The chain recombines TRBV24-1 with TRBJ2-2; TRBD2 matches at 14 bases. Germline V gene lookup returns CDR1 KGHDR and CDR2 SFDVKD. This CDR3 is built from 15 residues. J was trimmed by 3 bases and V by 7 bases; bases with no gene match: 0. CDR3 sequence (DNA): TGTGCCACCAGGGGACTAGCGGGAGACACCGGGGAGCTGTTTTTT. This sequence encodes CATRGLAGDTGELFF.

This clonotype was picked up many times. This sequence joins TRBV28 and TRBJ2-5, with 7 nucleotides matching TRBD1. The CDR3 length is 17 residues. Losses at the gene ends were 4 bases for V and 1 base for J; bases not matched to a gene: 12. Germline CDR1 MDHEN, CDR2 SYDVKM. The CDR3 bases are TGTGCCAGCAGTTCCCTCGTTGTGGGGACAGTCCAAGAGACCCAGTACTTC. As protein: CASSSLVVGTVQETQYF.

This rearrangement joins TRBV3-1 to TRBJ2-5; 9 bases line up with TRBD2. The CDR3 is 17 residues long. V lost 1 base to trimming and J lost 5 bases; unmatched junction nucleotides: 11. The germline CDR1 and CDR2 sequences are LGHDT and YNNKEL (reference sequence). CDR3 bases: TGTGCCAGCAGCCAAGGTTATGGCGGGAGGGCCCGGGAGACCCAGTACTTC. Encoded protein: CASSQGYGGRARETQYF.

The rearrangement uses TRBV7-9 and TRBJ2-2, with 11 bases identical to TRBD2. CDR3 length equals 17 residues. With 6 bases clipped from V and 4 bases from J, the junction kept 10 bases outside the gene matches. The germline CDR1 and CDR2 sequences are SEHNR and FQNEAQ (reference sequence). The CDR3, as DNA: TGTGCCAGCAGAACCACTAGCGGGAGTTTTATCACCGGGGAGCTGTTTTTT. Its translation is CASRTTSGSFITGELFF.

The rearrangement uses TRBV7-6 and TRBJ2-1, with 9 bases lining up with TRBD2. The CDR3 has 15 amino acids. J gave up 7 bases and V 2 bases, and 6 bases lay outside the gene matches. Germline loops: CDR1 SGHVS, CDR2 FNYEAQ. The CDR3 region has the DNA TGTGCCAGCAGCTTACTAGCGGGAAAGGGTAATGAGCAGTTCTTC. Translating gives CASSLLAGKGNEQFF.

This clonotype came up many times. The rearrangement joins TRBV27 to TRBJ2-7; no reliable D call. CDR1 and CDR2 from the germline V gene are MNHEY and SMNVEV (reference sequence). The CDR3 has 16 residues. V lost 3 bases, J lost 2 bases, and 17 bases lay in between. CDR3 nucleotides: TGTGCCAGCAGTTTGTTGACGGTTTCCCCTACCTACGAGCAGTACTTC. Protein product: CASSLLTVSPTYEQYF.

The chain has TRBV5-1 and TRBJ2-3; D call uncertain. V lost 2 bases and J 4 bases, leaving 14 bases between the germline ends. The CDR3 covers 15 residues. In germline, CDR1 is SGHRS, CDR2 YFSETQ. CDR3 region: CASSFGALSSDTQYF. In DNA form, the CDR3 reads TGCGCCAGCAGCTTCGGTGCCCTCAGTTCAGATACGCAGTATTTT.

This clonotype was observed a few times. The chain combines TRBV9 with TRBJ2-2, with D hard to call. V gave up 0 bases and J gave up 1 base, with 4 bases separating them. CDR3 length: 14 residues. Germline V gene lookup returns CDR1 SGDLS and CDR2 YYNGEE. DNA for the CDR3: TGTGCCAGCAGCGTAGGGGGGAACACCGGGGAGCTGTTTTTT. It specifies CASSVGGNTGELFF. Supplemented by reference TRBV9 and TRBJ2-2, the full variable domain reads DSGVTQTPKHLITATGQRVTLRCSPRSGDLSVYWYQQSLDQGLQFLIQYYNGEERAKGNILERFSAQQFPDLHSELNLSSLELGDSALYFCASSVGGNTGELFFGEGSRLTVL.

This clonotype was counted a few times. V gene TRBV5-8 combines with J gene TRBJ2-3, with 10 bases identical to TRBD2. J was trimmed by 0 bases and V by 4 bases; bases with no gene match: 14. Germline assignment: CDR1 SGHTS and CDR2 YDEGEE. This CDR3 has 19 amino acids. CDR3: CASSIARLAGDSSTDTQYF. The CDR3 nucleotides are TGTGCCAGCAGCATTGCTCGTCTAGCGGGAGACTCTAGCACAGATACGCAGTATTTT.

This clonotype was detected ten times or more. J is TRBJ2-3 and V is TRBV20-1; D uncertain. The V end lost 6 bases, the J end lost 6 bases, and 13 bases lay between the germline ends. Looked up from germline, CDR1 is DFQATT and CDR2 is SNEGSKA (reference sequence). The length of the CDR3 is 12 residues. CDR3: CSASLFGDTQYF. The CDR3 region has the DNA TGCAGTGCAAGCCTCTTCGGGGATACGCAGTATTTT.

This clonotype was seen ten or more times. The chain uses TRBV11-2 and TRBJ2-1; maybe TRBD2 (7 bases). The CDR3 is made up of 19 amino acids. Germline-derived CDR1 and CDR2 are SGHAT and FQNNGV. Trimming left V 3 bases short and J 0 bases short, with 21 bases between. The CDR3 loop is CASSFPEQGGGPSYNEQFF. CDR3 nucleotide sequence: TGTGCCAGCAGCTTCCCTGAACAGGGAGGGGGACCCTCCTACAATGAGCAGTTCTTC.

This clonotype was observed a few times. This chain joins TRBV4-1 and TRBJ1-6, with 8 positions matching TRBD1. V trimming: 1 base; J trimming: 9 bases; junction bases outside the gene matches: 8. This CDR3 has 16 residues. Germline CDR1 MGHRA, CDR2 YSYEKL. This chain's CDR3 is CASSQVRRQGISPLHF. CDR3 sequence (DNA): TGCGCCAGCAGCCAAGTTCGGCGACAGGGGATTTCACCCCTCCACTTT.

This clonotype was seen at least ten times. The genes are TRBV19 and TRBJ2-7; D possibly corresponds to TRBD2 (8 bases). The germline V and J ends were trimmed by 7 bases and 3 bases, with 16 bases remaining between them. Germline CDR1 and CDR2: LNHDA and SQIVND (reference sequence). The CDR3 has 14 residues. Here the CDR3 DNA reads TGTGCCAGTACCTCGACAGGGACTAGCTACGAGCAGTACTTC. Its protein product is CASTSTGTSYEQYF.

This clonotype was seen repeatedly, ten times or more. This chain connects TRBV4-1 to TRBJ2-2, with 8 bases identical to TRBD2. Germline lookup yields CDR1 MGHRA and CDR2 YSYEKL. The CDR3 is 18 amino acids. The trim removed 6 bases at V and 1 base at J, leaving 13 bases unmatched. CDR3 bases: TGCGCCAGCAGTGTTAGAGGCTTCGCGGGAGGGAACACCGGGGAGCTGTTTTTT. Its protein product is CASSVRGFAGGNTGELFF.

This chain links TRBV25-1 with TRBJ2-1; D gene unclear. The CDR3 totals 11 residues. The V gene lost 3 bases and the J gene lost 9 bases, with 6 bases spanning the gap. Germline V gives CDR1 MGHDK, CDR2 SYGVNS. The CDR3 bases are TGTGCCAGCAGTGACCCTGGTGAGCAGTTCTTC. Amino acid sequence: CASSDPGEQFF.

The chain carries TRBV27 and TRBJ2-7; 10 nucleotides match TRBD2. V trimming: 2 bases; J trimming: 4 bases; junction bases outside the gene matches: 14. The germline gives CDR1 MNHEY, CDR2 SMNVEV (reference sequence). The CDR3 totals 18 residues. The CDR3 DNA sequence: TGTGCCAGCAGTTTACGGTCTAGCGGGAGATCTGTGTGGTACGAGCAGTACTTC. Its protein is CASSLRSSGRSVWYEQYF.